There are many counts of the clone carrying this TCR beta chain. Its target is not known. CDR1 and CDR2 (germline): MDHEN, SYDVKM. V was pared by 5 bases and J by 4 bases, with 9 bases of the junction left unmatched. The length of the CDR3 is 16 residues. The data stem from a study of T-cell reconstitution after alpha-beta-depleted transplantation in children. During its preparation, the TCRbeta library received unique molecular identifiers. TCRdb reprocessed the PCR reads via MiXCR and lists one record per CDR3 protein. The sample records hundreds of thousands of distinct CDR3 sequences, 10% being singletons. Findings and limits, study-wide: At the one-year point after transplant, T-cell counts and TCRbeta diversity were found to come mostly from T cells that had been newly produced. About two months after transplant, alpha-beta T cells reportedly came from several hundred expanded graft clones. Elevated TCRbeta diversity at day 60 was traced, in some patients, to surviving recipient T cells and thymic progenitors.

This sample comprised PBMCs, obtained before TCRalphabeta/CD19-depleted stem cell transplant. The sequence derives from a child aged 2 to 10 with inherited bone marrow failure, due to receive a stem cell transplant. The rearrangement uses TRBV28 and TRBJ2-1, with TRBD1 identical over 9 bases. CDR3 residues: CASSPIQGAPYNEQFF. The CDR3, as DNA: TGTGCCAGCAGTCCGATACAGGGGGCCCCGTACAATGAGCAGTTCTTC.